This T cell receptor (beta chain) stems from a study of shared clonotypes between healthy human individuals. Overall study: The cohort comprised a couple of women and a few men. Their ages spanned 18 to 49 years. Study results and limitations: The authors sampled blood alone, and tissue repertoires likely differ. Some clonotypes were shared by all four sorted-subset donors, while others were not shared. The non-shared ones had lower generation probabilities than the shared ones.

The germline V gene has CDR1 MNHEY and CDR2 SVGAGI. The V end was cut by 2 bases, the J end by 4 bases, with 11 bases between. This CDR3 region has 14 residues. Terminally differentiated effector memory CD45RA+ cells were left out of the naive CD8 fraction, which was CD45RO-negative and positively selected for CCR7. Produced via immunoSEQ multiplex PCR; TCRdb's table is partial and in-frame only. The sample shows more than 2 million clones, approximately 95% of them seen only once. Comment on this clone: Antigen: not known.

This chain links TRBV6-5 with TRBJ1-1; D gene unclear. The TCR was taken from a man younger than 35 in good health. The sequenced sample consisted of naive CD8+ T cells sorted from blood. The CDR3 region is CASSYREMPTEAFF. CDR3 DNA: TGTGCCAGCAGTTACAGGGAGATGCCCACTGAAGCTTTCTTT.